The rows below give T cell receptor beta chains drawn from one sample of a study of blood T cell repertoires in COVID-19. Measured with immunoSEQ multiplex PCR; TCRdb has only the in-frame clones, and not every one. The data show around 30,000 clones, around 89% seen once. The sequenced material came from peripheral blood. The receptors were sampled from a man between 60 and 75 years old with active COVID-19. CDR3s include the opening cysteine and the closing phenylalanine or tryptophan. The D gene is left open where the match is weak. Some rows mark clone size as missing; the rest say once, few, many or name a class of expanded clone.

cdr3_nt: TGTGCCAGTAGCACTAAGGCGGGCAACACTGAAGCTTTCTTT
cdr3_aa: CASSTKAGNTEAFF
d_call: -
j_call: TRBJ1-1
clone_size: -
v_call: TRBV19

cdr3_nt: TGTGCCAGCAGCCCAACACCGGGACTAGCGTACAATGAGCAGTTCTTC
cdr3_aa: CASSPTPGLAYNEQFF
d_call: TRBD2
j_call: TRBJ2-1
clone_size: -
v_call: TRBV7-9

cdr3_nt: TGTGCCAGCTCACCTGACAGGGCTTTCTCTGGAAACACCATATATTTT
cdr3_aa: CASSPDRAFSGNTIYF
d_call: TRBD1
j_call: TRBJ1-3
clone_size: -
v_call: TRBV18

cdr3_nt: TGTGCCAGCAGTTCAGGGAATCAGCCCCAGCATTTT
cdr3_aa: CASSSGNQPQHF
d_call: -
j_call: TRBJ1-5
clone_size: -
v_call: TRBV6-6

cdr3_nt: TGCAGCGTTGCCTTTAAGCCCGGTGAGCAGTTCTTC
cdr3_aa: CSVAFKPGEQFF
d_call: -
j_call: TRBJ2-1
clone_size: -
v_call: TRBV29-1

cdr3_nt: TGTGCCAGCAGTAGCGGGGGGGCCGGAGATACGCAGTATTTT
cdr3_aa: CASSSGGAGDTQYF
d_call: TRBD2
j_call: TRBJ2-3
clone_size: -
v_call: TRBV6-5

cdr3_nt: TGTGCCAGCAGTTACGGGACAGGGACGGATACGCAGTATTTT
cdr3_aa: CASSYGTGTDTQYF
d_call: TRBD1
j_call: TRBJ2-3
clone_size: -
v_call: TRBV6-5

cdr3_nt: TGTGCCAGCAGCTTAGACCTAGCGGGGGCGGAGACCCAGTACTTC
cdr3_aa: CASSLDLAGAETQYF
d_call: TRBD2
j_call: TRBJ2-5
clone_size: once
v_call: TRBV7-9

cdr3_nt: TGTGCCAGCAGCCTTTACAGGGGTGAAAAACTGTTTTTT
cdr3_aa: CASSLYRGEKLFF
d_call: TRBD1
j_call: TRBJ1-4
clone_size: -
v_call: TRBV5-4

cdr3_nt: TGTGCCAGCAGTTTAAGCGTCAGGGGAGAGACCCAGTACTTC
cdr3_aa: CASSLSVRGETQYF
d_call: -
j_call: TRBJ2-5
clone_size: -
v_call: TRBV28

cdr3_nt: TGTGCCATCAAGGGGACAGGGGATTCACCCCTCCACTTT
cdr3_aa: CAIKGTGDSPLHF
d_call: TRBD1
j_call: TRBJ1-6
clone_size: once
v_call: TRBV10-3

cdr3_nt: TGTGCCAGCAGCCAAGATGAGGAGACAGGGACGTATGAGCAGTTCTTC
cdr3_aa: CASSQDEETGTYEQFF
d_call: TRBD1
j_call: TRBJ2-1
clone_size: -
v_call: TRBV3-1/TRBV3-2

cdr3_nt: TGTGCCAGCAGTTTAAGTCAGGGTAGGGCTGAAGCTTTCTTT
cdr3_aa: CASSLSQGRAEAFF
d_call: -
j_call: TRBJ1-1
clone_size: -
v_call: TRBV27

cdr3_nt: TGTGCCAGCTCACCAGGGGCAGGGGAAGACGGGGCTGGAAACACCATATATTTT
cdr3_aa: CASSPGAGEDGAGNTIYF
d_call: -
j_call: TRBJ1-3
clone_size: -
v_call: TRBV18

cdr3_nt: TGTGCCAGCAGTTACGGCGGCGAGCAGTACTTC
cdr3_aa: CASSYGGEQYF
d_call: -
j_call: TRBJ2-7
clone_size: -
v_call: TRBV6-5

cdr3_nt: TGCGCCAGCAGCATAGGACTGACGCCGGTTGAAAAACTGTTTTTT
cdr3_aa: CASSIGLTPVEKLFF
d_call: -
j_call: TRBJ1-4
clone_size: few
v_call: TRBV5-1

cdr3_nt: TGTGCCAGCAGTGCAACAGGGTTAGAGACCCAGTACTTC
cdr3_aa: CASSATGLETQYF
d_call: -
j_call: TRBJ2-5
clone_size: -
v_call: TRBV25-1

cdr3_nt: TGCGCCAGCAGCCACGCCGGGACACTGAATCAGCCCCAGCATTTT
cdr3_aa: CASSHAGTLNQPQHF
d_call: -
j_call: TRBJ1-5
clone_size: -
v_call: TRBV4-1

cdr3_nt: TGTGCCAGCAGCTCCGGGACAGGGGGAGGCTACACCTTC
cdr3_aa: CASSSGTGGGYTF
d_call: TRBD1
j_call: TRBJ1-2
clone_size: few
v_call: TRBV27

cdr3_nt: TGTGCCAGCAGCCAAGTTGCAGCGGGGTTGGCAGAGCAGTACTTC
cdr3_aa: CASSQVAAGLAEQYF
d_call: TRBD2
j_call: TRBJ2-7
clone_size: once
v_call: TRBV3-1/TRBV3-2

cdr3_nt: TGTGCCATCAGTGAGTCGTCAGGTGGAAACATTCAGTACTTC
cdr3_aa: CAISESSGGNIQYF
d_call: -
j_call: TRBJ2-4
clone_size: -
v_call: TRBV10-3

cdr3_nt: TGTGCCAGCAGCTTAGTTGGGGCCATCAATCAGCCCCAGCATTTT
cdr3_aa: CASSLVGAINQPQHF
d_call: -
j_call: TRBJ1-5
clone_size: -
v_call: TRBV7-2

cdr3_nt: TGTGCCAGTAGTATAGGATCCCTGGCCACTGAAGCTTTCTTT
cdr3_aa: CASSIGSLATEAFF
d_call: -
j_call: TRBJ1-1
clone_size: -
v_call: TRBV19

cdr3_nt: TGTGCCAGCAGCTATGGGACTAGCGGGGGGGTAAACATTCAGTACTTC
cdr3_aa: CASSYGTSGGVNIQYF
d_call: TRBD2
j_call: TRBJ2-4
clone_size: -
v_call: TRBV7-2

cdr3_nt: TGTGCCAGCAGTTACGAGATCTCCGGGACAGGGAAGCCCGGAAACACCATATATTTT
cdr3_aa: CASSYEISGTGKPGNTIYF
d_call: TRBD1
j_call: TRBJ1-3
clone_size: -
v_call: TRBV6-2/TRBV6-3

cdr3_nt: TGTGCCAGCACCCGCCGGACTAGGACCGGGGATGAGCAGTTCTTC
cdr3_aa: CASTRRTRTGDEQFF
d_call: TRBD2
j_call: TRBJ2-1
clone_size: -
v_call: TRBV2

cdr3_nt: TGTGCCAGCAGCCCTACAGGGGGTGGCTATGGCTACACCTTC
cdr3_aa: CASSPTGGGYGYTF
d_call: TRBD1
j_call: TRBJ1-2
clone_size: -
v_call: TRBV6-6

cdr3_nt: TGTGCCAGCAGCTTAGGAGGACTAGCGGGGGGGCCATGGGAGACCCAGTACTTC
cdr3_aa: CASSLGGLAGGPWETQYF
d_call: TRBD2
j_call: TRBJ2-5
clone_size: -
v_call: TRBV7-9

cdr3_nt: TGTGCCAGCAGTTTAAGGTCTAGCGGGTGGGGATACTCTGGGGCCAACGTCCTGACTTTC
cdr3_aa: CASSLRSSGWGYSGANVLTF
d_call: TRBD2
j_call: TRBJ2-6
clone_size: -
v_call: TRBV27

cdr3_nt: TGTGCCAGCAGCCTGACTAGCGGGGGGGCCCACGAGCAGTACTTC
cdr3_aa: CASSLTSGGAHEQYF
d_call: TRBD2
j_call: TRBJ2-7
clone_size: once
v_call: TRBV7-9

cdr3_nt: TGTGCCAGCAGTTACTCGTCGCGGGGGACAGATACGCAGTATTTT
cdr3_aa: CASSYSSRGTDTQYF
d_call: TRBD2
j_call: TRBJ2-3
clone_size: -
v_call: TRBV6-2/TRBV6-3

cdr3_nt: TGTGCCAGCAGTTACGGGCAGGGTACGCAGTATTTT
cdr3_aa: CASSYGQGTQYF
d_call: -
j_call: TRBJ2-3
clone_size: -
v_call: TRBV6-5

cdr3_nt: TGTGCCAGCAGCCGCCCGACAGGGGGCGGCCCAGATACGCAGTATTTT
cdr3_aa: CASSRPTGGGPDTQYF
d_call: TRBD1
j_call: TRBJ2-3
clone_size: -
v_call: TRBV7-3

cdr3_nt: TGTGCCAGCAGTTCTCTACTAGCGGGGGCCAACACCGGGGAGCTGTTTTTT
cdr3_aa: CASSSLLAGANTGELFF
d_call: TRBD2
j_call: TRBJ2-2
clone_size: -
v_call: TRBV6-2/TRBV6-3

cdr3_nt: TGTGCCAGCAGTGAAAAAGCTGTGGGCAGACAAAAAAACATTCAGTACTTC
cdr3_aa: CASSEKAVGRQKNIQYF
d_call: -
j_call: TRBJ2-4
clone_size: once
v_call: TRBV2

cdr3_nt: TGTGCCAGCAGCCTGGGCTCCCGTGAGACCCAGTACTTC
cdr3_aa: CASSLGSRETQYF
d_call: -
j_call: TRBJ2-5
clone_size: -
v_call: TRBV3-1/TRBV3-2

cdr3_nt: TGTGCCACCAGTGATGCCCCCCTGGCGGGGATCCCCTACAATGAGCAGTTCTTC
cdr3_aa: CATSDAPLAGIPYNEQFF
d_call: -
j_call: TRBJ2-1
clone_size: -
v_call: TRBV24-1

cdr3_nt: TGCAGCGTTGCCGGGACTAGCGGGGGAGAGACCCAGTACTTC
cdr3_aa: CSVAGTSGGETQYF
d_call: TRBD2
j_call: TRBJ2-5
clone_size: once
v_call: TRBV29-1

cdr3_nt: TGTGCCAGCAGCCCCGGGGGTCCGGGCACAGATACGCAGTATTTT
cdr3_aa: CASSPGGPGTDTQYF
d_call: -
j_call: TRBJ2-3
clone_size: -
v_call: TRBV7-9

cdr3_nt: TGTGCCAGCAGCTTATCGACAGTAGGGGAGCAGTACTTC
cdr3_aa: CASSLSTVGEQYF
d_call: -
j_call: TRBJ2-7
clone_size: -
v_call: TRBV7-2

cdr3_nt: TGTGCCCCCAAACCAGGAAACTATGGCTACACCTTC
cdr3_aa: CAPKPGNYGYTF
d_call: -
j_call: TRBJ1-2
clone_size: -
v_call: TRBV19

cdr3_nt: TGTGCCAGCAGCTTTTTAGTGAACACTGAAGCTTTCTTT
cdr3_aa: CASSFLVNTEAFF
d_call: -
j_call: TRBJ1-1
clone_size: once
v_call: TRBV7-2

cdr3_nt: TGTGCCAGTAGTGAAGGACTAGCGGGGGCCACAGATACGCAGTATTTT
cdr3_aa: CASSEGLAGATDTQYF
d_call: TRBD2
j_call: TRBJ2-3
clone_size: once
v_call: TRBV19

cdr3_nt: TGTGCCAGCAGCGTAGTATCAGATACGCAGTATTTT
cdr3_aa: CASSVVSDTQYF
d_call: -
j_call: TRBJ2-3
clone_size: -
v_call: TRBV9

cdr3_nt: TGTGCCAGCCAAGCTTTTGGTCCGGGAGGTGCAACTAATGAAAAACTGTTTTTT
cdr3_aa: CASQAFGPGGATNEKLFF
d_call: -
j_call: TRBJ1-4
clone_size: -
v_call: TRBV7-2

cdr3_nt: TGTGCCAGCAGCTTAGGGGACAGGGGGCATGGTGAGCAGTTCTTC
cdr3_aa: CASSLGDRGHGEQFF
d_call: TRBD1
j_call: TRBJ2-1
clone_size: -
v_call: TRBV7-9

cdr3_nt: TGTGCCAGCAGCCGGACTAGCGGGGCTTTGGATACGCAGTATTTT
cdr3_aa: CASSRTSGALDTQYF
d_call: TRBD2
j_call: TRBJ2-3
clone_size: -
v_call: TRBV5-6

cdr3_nt: TGTGCCAGCAGCCAAGAGTCTAGCGGGGTTGTGGAGACCCAGTACTTC
cdr3_aa: CASSQESSGVVETQYF
d_call: TRBD2
j_call: TRBJ2-5
clone_size: -
v_call: TRBV3-1/TRBV3-2

cdr3_nt: TGTGCCAGCGTTCCGCTAAGCTCCTATAATTCACCCCTCCACTTT
cdr3_aa: CASVPLSSYNSPLHF
d_call: -
j_call: TRBJ1-6
clone_size: -
v_call: TRBV7-9

cdr3_nt: TGTGCCAGCAGCTCCCGACTAGCGGGGGCCGGGGAGCTGTTTTTT
cdr3_aa: CASSSRLAGAGELFF
d_call: TRBD2
j_call: TRBJ2-2
clone_size: -
v_call: TRBV5-4

cdr3_nt: TGTGCCAGCAGCTCCGGTCGTCGTGGCTACACCTTC
cdr3_aa: CASSSGRRGYTF
d_call: -
j_call: TRBJ1-2
clone_size: -
v_call: TRBV7-2